Listed here are 4 T cell receptor beta chains from one sample, sequenced in a study of CD8 T cells in ankylosing spondylitis. TCRdb recomputed calls from the 5' RACE reads with MiXCR, one row per CDR3 protein. This table has around 250,000 distinct CDR3 sequences, 32% appearing once. The specimen sequenced was blood, either unsorted or a sorted T cell fraction (not recorded which). The receptor source for this set is a male donor with ankylosing spondylitis or in good health (not recorded which).

The V gene is TRBV7-9, the J gene TRBJ1-1; maybe TRBD1 (5 bases). The CDR3 sequence is 15 residues long. V was pared by 4 bases and J by 1 base, with 13 bases between. Germline assignment: CDR1 SEHNR and CDR2 FQNEAQ (reference sequence). Here the CDR3 reads CASSYPGTANTEAFF. CDR3 DNA: TGTGCCAGCAGCTACCCCGGGACGGCGAACACTGAAGCTTTCTTT.

The CDR3 sequence: CSVQRGGSITGELFF. The CDR3, as DNA: TGCAGCGTTCAGCGGGGGGGCAGTATCACCGGGGAGCTGTTTTTT. The chain couples TRBV29-1 to TRBJ2-2, with 10 bases fitting TRBD2. CDR3 length: 15 amino acids. From germline, CDR1 is SQVTM and CDR2 ANQGSEA. The V and J ends lost 5 bases and 4 bases, in that order; junction bases with no gene match: 7.

The chain uses TRBV20-1 and TRBJ2-3; D is possibly TRBD1 or TRBD2 (6 bases each). The CDR3 runs to 15 residues. The germline V gene has CDR1 DFQATT and CDR2 SNEGSKA (reference sequence). The germline V and J ends were trimmed by 0 bases and 6 bases, with 16 bases remaining between them. Written as DNA, the CDR3 is TGCAGTGCTAGAGATTTTTTGGGGGGCCGGGATACGCAGTATTTT. Protein: CSARDFLGGRDTQYF.

The rearrangement links TRBV12-3 or TRBV12-4 to TRBJ1-6, with 7 positions matching TRBD1. Trimming cost V 3 bases and J 9 bases; bases outside gene matches: 14. This CDR3 has 17 amino acids. The CDR3 DNA is TGTGCCAGCAGTTTTCGAAGGGACAGTCTAGAGGGTTCACCCCTCCACTTT. Translated, it gives CASSFRRDSLEGSPLHF.